The rows below give T cell receptor beta chains drawn from one sample of a study of blood T cell repertoires in COVID-19. Assay: immunoSEQ multiplex PCR; the TCRdb copy retains only in-frame clones and omits some. The sample includes about 86,000 clones, 87% of them seen just once. Sequencing was performed on peripheral blood. These receptors came from a human donor in a cohort sampled during active COVID-19. Each CDR3 is given with its conserved first and last residue. The order of the fields is J gene, clone size, V gene, D gene, CDR3 protein, CDR3 DNA. The D gene is left open where the match is weak. Part of the rows lack a size; the others show once, few, many or a class for expanded clones.

J: TRBJ1-1
size: few
V: TRBV4-1
D: TRBD1
CDR3: CASSQVTGGYTEAFF
DNA: TGCGCCAGCAGCCAAGTTACAGGGGGATACACTGAAGCTTTCTTT

J: TRBJ2-3
size: NA
V: TRBV28
D: NA
CDR3: CASSLFERRTDTQYF
DNA: TGTGCCAGCAGTTTATTCGAGAGGAGGACAGATACGCAGTATTTT

J: TRBJ2-1
size: NA
V: TRBV11-3
D: NA
CDR3: CASSVSSVAYNEQFF
DNA: TGTGCCAGCAGCGTATCTAGCGTCGCCTACAATGAGCAGTTCTTC

J: TRBJ1-1
size: NA
V: TRBV5-1
D: TRBD1
CDR3: CASSTHGQGQDTEAFF
DNA: TGCGCCAGCAGCACTCACGGACAGGGGCAGGATACTGAAGCTTTCTTT

J: TRBJ1-2
size: NA
V: TRBV2
D: TRBD1
CDR3: CASSEQGAGGYTF
DNA: TGTGCCAGCAGTGAACAGGGGGCGGGCGGCTACACCTTC

J: TRBJ2-7
size: NA
V: TRBV6-5
D: NA
CDR3: CASKTGRRYEQYF
DNA: TGTGCCAGCAAGACAGGAAGGAGGTACGAGCAGTACTTC

J: TRBJ2-7
size: NA
V: TRBV5-6
D: TRBD1
CDR3: CASSLQGASEQYF
DNA: TGTGCCAGCAGCTTACAGGGGGCAAGCGAGCAGTACTTC

J: TRBJ2-2
size: NA
V: TRBV5-1
D: TRBD1
CDR3: CASSRIQGAPNTGELFF
DNA: TGCGCCAGCAGCCGGATACAGGGGGCTCCGAACACCGGGGAGCTGTTTTTT

J: TRBJ2-3
size: NA
V: TRBV5-4
D: TRBD2
CDR3: CASSRPGTTKNTQYF
DNA: TGTGCCAGCAGCCGTCCGGGGACTACGAAAAATACGCAGTATTTT

J: TRBJ1-5
size: NA
V: TRBV29-1
D: TRBD1
CDR3: CSVTGTGSNQPQHF
DNA: TGCAGCGTTACCGGGACAGGGTCCAATCAGCCCCAGCATTTT

J: TRBJ2-1
size: NA
V: TRBV6-5
D: NA
CDR3: CASNVAASSYNEQFF
DNA: TGTGCCAGCAACGTAGCGGCCAGCTCCTACAATGAGCAGTTCTTC